What follows describes a single TCR beta chain. Its antigen is undetermined. The data originate from a study of shared clonotypes between healthy human individuals. Across the study: Samples came from a couple of female and a few male donors aged 18 to 49.

Combining CD45RO+ cells with CCR7-negative CD45RA+ TemRA cells gave CD8 memory. Study-wide results and limits: Among donors, clonotype sharing was expected to be affected by sequencing depth.

CDR1 and CDR2 from the germline V gene are MNHEY and SMNVEV (reference sequence). The length of the CDR3 is 15 residues. Trimming removed 6 bases from V and 0 bases from J, with 12 bases in between. Clones were read by immunoSEQ multiplex PCR, and TCRdb kept only the in-frame ones, dropping some. Among about 110,000 clones listed, about 70% were seen once. The sequenced sample consisted of memory CD8+ T cells sorted from blood. Subset defined: CD45RO+ cells pooled with CCR7-negative TemRA cells. The origin of this receptor is a woman in her 30s in good health. The V and J genes are TRBV27 and TRBJ2-1; D not certain. The CDR3 bases are TGTGCCAGCAGGATGACGCCTAGCTCCTACAATGAGCAGTTCTTC. This sequence encodes CASRMTPSSYNEQFF.